The T cell receptor beta chain under discussion was sequenced for a study of vaccination and CD4 T cells after COVID-19. Study at large: In culture, cells were exposed to overlapping spike peptides from SARS-CoV-2, HCoV-NL63, HCoV-OC43 and HCoV-229E.

Treatment described: roughly nine-day PBMC culture with coronavirus spike peptide pools or control peptides (ViraFEST assay). PBMCs, plated at about 2.2 million per well, were grown in the presence of 9.5 to 10 IU/ml IL-2 and around 10 ug/ml peptide pools. Scientists ran DNA taken from cultured CD4+ T cells through the Oncomine TCR Beta short-read assay for sequencing. TCRdb re-called the PCR reads through MiXCR, storing one row per CDR3 protein. The sample includes some 7,100 distinct CDR3 sequences, about three quarters of them seen just once. This clonotype has just one count. What it binds is unknown. The CDR3 sequence is 15 residues long. V dropped 6 bases and J dropped 0 bases, with 12 bases sitting between them. Per germline, CDR1 MNHNS and CDR2 SASEGT.

The sequence was collected from a human donor who had recovered from COVID-19. J is TRBJ1-5 and V is TRBV6-1, with D hard to call. The sample consisted of CD4+ T cells from blood, cultured in vitro. DNA for the CDR3: TGTGCCAGCAGCGCCGGGTCCCATAGCAATCAGCCCCAGCATTTT. The encoded protein is CASSAGSHSNQPQHF.